What follows are 3 T cell receptor beta chains derived from one specimen sequenced in a study of blood T cell repertoires in COVID-19. The data were produced by immunoSEQ multiplex PCR, yet TCRdb's version contains in-frame clones alone and is incomplete. The sample shows around 170,000 clones, 80% to 90% of them seen only once. The sequenced sample consisted of peripheral blood. The receptor source for this set is a woman aged 65 to 85 with acute or convalescent COVID-19.

The J gene is TRBJ2-3, the V gene TRBV24-1; 7 positions match TRBD1. CDR1 and CDR2 from the germline V gene are KGHDR and SFDVKD. The CDR3 sequence is 14 residues long. The V segment lost 5 bases and the J segment 3 bases; nucleotides outside the gene matches: 4. The CDR3 bases are TGTGCCACCAGTGGGCCGACAGGGACAGATACGCAGTATTTT. Translation gives CATSGPTGTDTQYF.

This clone was counted a single time. The CDR3 is CASSRDRGRNQPQHF. The DNA of the CDR3 is TGTGCCAGCAGTCGGGACAGGGGGCGAAATCAGCCCCAGCATTTT. The V and J genes are TRBV6-5 and TRBJ1-5; 12 nucleotides line up with TRBD1. This CDR3 region has 15 residues. The V gene end was trimmed by 5 bases and the J gene end by 4 bases; junction bases not matched to a gene: 3. The germline V gene has CDR1 MNHEY and CDR2 SVGAGI.

The CDR3 bases are TGTGCCAGCAGGAAAACCCCTACCTACGAGCAGTACTTC. It yields the protein CASRKTPTYEQYF. The chain couples TRBV6-5 to TRBJ2-7, with D unclear. Germline V gene data show CDR1 as MNHEY and CDR2 as SVGAGI. Trimming took off 6 bases at V and 2 bases at J, with 11 bases between the two ends. The CDR3 spans 13 residues.